These 10 T cell receptor beta chains share one sample of origin, sequenced in a study of response to subunit inactivated influenza vaccine. TCRdb recomputed calls from the RT-PCR reads with MiXCR, one row per CDR3 protein. The sample carries around 540,000 distinct CDR3 sequences, about 12% recorded once. The specimen was PBMCs from blood, collected on the day of vaccination. Receptors originate from a man aged 50-59 years who received an inactivated influenza vaccine.

Only a few counts were recorded for this clonotype. V usage is TRBV7-8 and J usage is TRBJ2-3, with 9 bases that match TRBD1. Germline V gene data show CDR1 as SGHVS and CDR2 as FQNEAQ. Trimming took 3 bases from V and 6 from J; bases not matched to a gene: 4. The CDR3 is 14 amino acids. In nucleotides, the CDR3 is TGTGCCAGCAGCTTTGGGACAGGGCCGGATACGCAGTATTTT. Protein sequence: CASSFGTGPDTQYF.

The sample holds a few counts of this clonotype. J is TRBJ2-7 and V is TRBV5-6; 7 bases are shared with TRBD2. The germline V gene has CDR1 SGHDT and CDR2 YYEEEE. This CDR3 region has 13 residues. Trimming removed 6 bases from V and 5 bases from J; junction bases left unmatched: 8. The CDR3 spells CASTFGGLNEQYF. CDR3 DNA: TGTGCCAGCACCTTCGGGGGGTTAAACGAGCAGTACTTC.

The V gene is TRBV6-5, the J gene TRBJ1-2; D unresolved. Deletions cut 2 bases from V and 5 bases from J, with 9 bases between. Germline assignment: CDR1 MNHEY and CDR2 SVGAGI. This CDR3 contains 13 residues. The CDR3 reads CASSYVGDYGYTF. The CDR3 DNA follows: TGTGCCAGCAGTTACGTCGGGGATTATGGCTACACCTTC.

V and J are TRBV20-1 and TRBJ2-3, with D possibly being TRBD1 (6 bases). Trimming left V 4 bases short and J 1 base short, with 12 bases between. There are 14 residues in the CDR3. Germline CDR1 reads DFQATT; CDR2 reads SNEGSKA (reference sequence). The CDR3 DNA reads TGCAGTGCTACTACAGGGTACGGCACAGATACGCAGTATTTT. Protein: CSATTGYGTDTQYF.

There are many counts of this clonotype. The chain carries TRBV24-1 and TRBJ2-5; D perhaps matches TRBD2 (7 bases). Trimming removed 1 base at V and 5 bases at J, with 16 bases between. The CDR3 is made up of 16 amino acids. Germline values: CDR1 KGHDR, CDR2 SFDVKD. Here the CDR3 reads CATSDLMFGGQETQYF. DNA of the CDR3: TGTGCCACCAGTGATTTAATGTTCGGGGGGCAGGAGACCCAGTACTTC.

V is TRBV12-3 or TRBV12-4 and J is TRBJ2-1, with 8 positions matching TRBD2. CDR3 length equals 14 residues. V dropped 3 bases and J dropped 10; count of bases not matched to a gene: 8. For the CDR3, the DNA is TGTGCCAGCAGTTTCCCGGGGGGGGCACGGGAGCAGTTCTTC. Its protein product is CASSFPGGAREQFF.

This clonotype was detected a few times. This chain connects TRBV6-1 to TRBJ2-3; no clear D gene. Germline V lookup: CDR1 MNHNS, CDR2 SASEGT. Trimming shortened V by 7 bases and J by 3 bases, and 14 bases separated the two germline ends. The CDR3 length is 14 residues. The chain's CDR3 is CASTAARPTDTQYF. Here the CDR3 DNA reads TGTGCCAGCACGGCGGCCAGGCCTACAGATACGCAGTATTTT.

The chain recombines TRBV18 with TRBJ2-7; 11 nucleotides line up with TRBD1. The CDR3 is 19 residues long. The J segment lost 0 bases and the V segment lost 6 bases, leaving 16 bases of the junction unmatched. The germline CDR1 and CDR2 sequences are KGHSH and LQKENI. The CDR3 reads CASSSTGTGGARSSYEQYF. CDR3 DNA: TGTGCCAGCTCGTCCACCGGGACAGGGGGTGCCCGAAGCTCCTACGAGCAGTACTTC.

A few counts support this clonotype. The V and J genes are TRBV7-9 and TRBJ2-2, with D perhaps TRBD1 (6 bases). V was clipped by 4 bases and J by 1 base, with 13 bases between them. Germline values: CDR1 SEHNR, CDR2 FQNEAQ (reference sequence). There are 16 residues in the CDR3. The CDR3 DNA sequence: TGTGCCAGCAGCTCGCCGGGACACTGGAACACCGGGGAGCTGTTTTTT. Amino acids: CASSSPGHWNTGELFF.

This clonotype was seen only a few times. The rearrangement uses TRBV25-1 and TRBJ2-1; TRBD2 matches at 11 bases. CDR1 is MGHDK, CDR2 SYGVNS, per germline. The V and J ends lost 4 bases and 4 bases, in that order; junction bases with no gene match: 6. The CDR3 consists of 16 residues. CDR3 DNA: TGTGCCAGCAGTGGCGCGGCTAGCGGGAGGTACAATGAGCAGTTCTTC. This encodes CASSGAASGRYNEQFF. Using reference TRBV25-1 and TRBJ2-1 for the parts outside the CDR3, the full variable domain is EADIYQTPRYLVIGTGKKITLECSQTMGHDKMYWYQQDPGMELHLIHYSYGVNSTEKGDLSSESTVSRIRTEHFPLTLESARPSHTSQYLCASSGAASGRYNEQFFGPGTRLTVL.